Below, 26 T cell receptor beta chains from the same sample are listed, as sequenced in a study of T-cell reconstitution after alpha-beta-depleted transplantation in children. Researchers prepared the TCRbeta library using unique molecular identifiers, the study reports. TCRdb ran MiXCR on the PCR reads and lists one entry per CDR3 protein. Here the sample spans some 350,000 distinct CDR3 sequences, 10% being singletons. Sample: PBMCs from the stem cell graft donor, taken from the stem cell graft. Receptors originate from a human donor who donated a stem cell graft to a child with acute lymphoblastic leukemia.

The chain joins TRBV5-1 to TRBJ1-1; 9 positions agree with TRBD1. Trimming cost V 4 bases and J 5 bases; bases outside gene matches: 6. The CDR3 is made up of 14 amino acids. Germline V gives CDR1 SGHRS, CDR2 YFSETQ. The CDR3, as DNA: TGCGCCAGCAGCCACACGGGACAGGGTACTGAAGCTTTCTTT. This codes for CASSHTGQGTEAFF.

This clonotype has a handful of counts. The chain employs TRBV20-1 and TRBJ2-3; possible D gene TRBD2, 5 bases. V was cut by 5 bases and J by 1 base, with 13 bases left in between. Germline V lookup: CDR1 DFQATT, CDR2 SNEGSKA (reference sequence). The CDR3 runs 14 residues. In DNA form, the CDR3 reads TGCAGTGCTCCCCGGAGAGCGGGCACAGATACGCAGTATTTT. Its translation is CSAPRRAGTDTQYF.

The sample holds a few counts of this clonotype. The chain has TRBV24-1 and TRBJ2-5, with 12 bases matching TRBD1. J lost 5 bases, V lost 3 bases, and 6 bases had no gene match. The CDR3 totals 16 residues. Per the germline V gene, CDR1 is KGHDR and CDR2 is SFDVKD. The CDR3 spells CATSDPGTGGIETQYF. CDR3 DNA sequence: TGTGCCACCAGTGATCCCGGGACAGGGGGCATCGAGACCCAGTACTTC.

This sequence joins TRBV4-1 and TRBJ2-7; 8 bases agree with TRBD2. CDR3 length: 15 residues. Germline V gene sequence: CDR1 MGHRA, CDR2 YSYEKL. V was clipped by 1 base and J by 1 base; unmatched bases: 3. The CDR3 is CASSQATSASYEQYF. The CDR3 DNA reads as TGCGCCAGCAGCCAAGCGACTAGCGCGTCCTACGAGCAGTACTTC.

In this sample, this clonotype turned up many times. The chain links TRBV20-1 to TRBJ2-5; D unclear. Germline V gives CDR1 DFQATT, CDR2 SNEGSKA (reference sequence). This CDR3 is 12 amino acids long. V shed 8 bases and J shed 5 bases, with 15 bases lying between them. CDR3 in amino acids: CSSAPQRETQYF. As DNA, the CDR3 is TGCAGTTCTGCACCCCAAAGGGAGACCCAGTACTTC.

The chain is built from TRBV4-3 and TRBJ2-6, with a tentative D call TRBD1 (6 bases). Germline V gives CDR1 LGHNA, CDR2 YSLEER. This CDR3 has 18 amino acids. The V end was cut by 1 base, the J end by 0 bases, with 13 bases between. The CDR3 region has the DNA TGCGCCAGCAGCCAAGTTGTAGGGGGAAGCTCTGGGGCCAACGTCCTGACTTTC. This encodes CASSQVVGGSSGANVLTF.

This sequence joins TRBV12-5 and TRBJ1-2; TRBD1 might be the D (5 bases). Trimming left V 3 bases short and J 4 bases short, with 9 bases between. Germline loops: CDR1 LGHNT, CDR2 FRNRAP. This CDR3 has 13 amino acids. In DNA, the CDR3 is TGTGCTAGTGGTTTAGGGACCACCTATGGCTACACCTTC. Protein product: CASGLGTTYGYTF.

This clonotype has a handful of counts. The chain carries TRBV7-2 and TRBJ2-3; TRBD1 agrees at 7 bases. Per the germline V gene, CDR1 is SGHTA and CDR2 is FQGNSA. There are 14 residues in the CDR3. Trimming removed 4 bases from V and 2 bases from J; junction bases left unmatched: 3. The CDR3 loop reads CASSSGQVTDTQYF. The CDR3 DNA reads TGTGCCAGCAGCTCCGGACAGGTCACAGATACGCAGTATTTT.

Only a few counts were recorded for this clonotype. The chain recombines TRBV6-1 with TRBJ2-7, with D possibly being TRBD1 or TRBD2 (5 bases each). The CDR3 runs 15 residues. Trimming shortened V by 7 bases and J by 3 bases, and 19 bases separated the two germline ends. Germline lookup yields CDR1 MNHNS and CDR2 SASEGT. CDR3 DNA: TGTGCCAGCAACGGTGCGGGTGGGGGTCACTACGAGCAGTACTTC. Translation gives CASNGAGGGHYEQYF.

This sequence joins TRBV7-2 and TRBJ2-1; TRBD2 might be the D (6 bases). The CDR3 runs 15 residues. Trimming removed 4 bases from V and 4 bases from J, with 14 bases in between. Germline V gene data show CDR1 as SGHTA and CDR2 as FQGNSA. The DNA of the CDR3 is TGTGCCAGCAGCTCCGGGGGACCCGATTACAATGAGCAGTTCTTC. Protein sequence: CASSSGGPDYNEQFF.

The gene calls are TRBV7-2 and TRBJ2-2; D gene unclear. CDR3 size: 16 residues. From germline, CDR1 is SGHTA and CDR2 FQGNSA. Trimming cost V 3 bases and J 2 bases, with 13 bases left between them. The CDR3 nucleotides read TGTGCCAGCAGCTTTCTAAAATCCACCAACACCGGGGAGCTGTTTTTT. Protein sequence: CASSFLKSTNTGELFF.

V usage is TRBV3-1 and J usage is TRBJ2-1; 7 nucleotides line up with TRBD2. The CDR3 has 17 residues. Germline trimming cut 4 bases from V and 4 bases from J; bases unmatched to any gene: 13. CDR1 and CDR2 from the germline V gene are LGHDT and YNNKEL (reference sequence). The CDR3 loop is CASSLSGGAGNYNEQFF. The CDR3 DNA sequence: TGTGCCAGCAGCCTCTCCGGGGGAGCGGGAAATTACAATGAGCAGTTCTTC.

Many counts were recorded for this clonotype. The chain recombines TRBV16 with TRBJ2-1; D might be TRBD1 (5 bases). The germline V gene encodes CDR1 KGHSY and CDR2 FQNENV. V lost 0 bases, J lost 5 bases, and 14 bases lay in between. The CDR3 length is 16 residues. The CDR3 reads CASSQSSGLRNNEQFF. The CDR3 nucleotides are TGTGCCAGCAGCCAATCGTCAGGGCTTCGGAACAATGAGCAGTTCTTC.

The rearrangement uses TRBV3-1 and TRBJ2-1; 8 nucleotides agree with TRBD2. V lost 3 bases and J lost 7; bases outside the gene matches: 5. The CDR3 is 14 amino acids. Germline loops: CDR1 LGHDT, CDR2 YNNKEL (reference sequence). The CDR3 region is CASSQGLVVNEQFF. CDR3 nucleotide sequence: TGTGCCAGCAGCCAGGGACTAGTTGTGAATGAGCAGTTCTTC.

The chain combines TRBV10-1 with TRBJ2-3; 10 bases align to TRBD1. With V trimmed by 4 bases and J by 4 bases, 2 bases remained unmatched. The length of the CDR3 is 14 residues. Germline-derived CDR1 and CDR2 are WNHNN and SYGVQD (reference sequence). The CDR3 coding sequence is TGCGCCAGCAGTGCGGGGACAGGGGCAGATACGCAGTATTTT. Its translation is CASSAGTGADTQYF.

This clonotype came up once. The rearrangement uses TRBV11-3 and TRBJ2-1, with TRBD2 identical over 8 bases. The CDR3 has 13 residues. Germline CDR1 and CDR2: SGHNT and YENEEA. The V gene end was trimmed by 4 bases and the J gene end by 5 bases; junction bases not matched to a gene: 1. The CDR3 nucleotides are TGTGCCAGCAGCTGGACTAGCAACAATGAGCAGTTCTTC. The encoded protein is CASSWTSNNEQFF.

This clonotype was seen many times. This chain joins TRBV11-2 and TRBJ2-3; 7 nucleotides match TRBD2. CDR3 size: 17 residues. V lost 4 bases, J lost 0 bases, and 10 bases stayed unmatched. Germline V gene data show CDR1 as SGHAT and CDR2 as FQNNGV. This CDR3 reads CASSSPLGSGSTDTQYF. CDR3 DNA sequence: TGTGCCAGCAGCTCCCCCCTGGGTAGCGGGAGCACAGATACGCAGTATTTT.

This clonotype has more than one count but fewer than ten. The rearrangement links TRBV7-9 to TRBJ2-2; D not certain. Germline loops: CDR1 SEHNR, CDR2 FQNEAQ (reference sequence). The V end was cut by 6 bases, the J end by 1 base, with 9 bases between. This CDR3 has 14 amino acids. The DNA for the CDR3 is TGTGCCAGCAGTCTTTTGGTGAACACCGGGGAGCTGTTTTTT. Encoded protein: CASSLLVNTGELFF.

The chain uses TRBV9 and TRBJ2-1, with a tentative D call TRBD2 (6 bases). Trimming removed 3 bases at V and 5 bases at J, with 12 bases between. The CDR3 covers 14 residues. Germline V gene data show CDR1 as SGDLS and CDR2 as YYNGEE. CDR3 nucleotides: TGTGCCAGCAGCGAGGAGGGGCCTAACAATGAGCAGTTCTTC. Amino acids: CASSEEGPNNEQFF.

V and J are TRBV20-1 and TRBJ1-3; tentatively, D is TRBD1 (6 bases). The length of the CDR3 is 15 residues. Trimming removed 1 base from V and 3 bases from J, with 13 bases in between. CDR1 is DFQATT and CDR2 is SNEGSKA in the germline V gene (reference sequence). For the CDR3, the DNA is TGCAGTGCTAGAGGTTCCAGGGGCGTTGGAAACACCATATATTTT. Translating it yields CSARGSRGVGNTIYF.

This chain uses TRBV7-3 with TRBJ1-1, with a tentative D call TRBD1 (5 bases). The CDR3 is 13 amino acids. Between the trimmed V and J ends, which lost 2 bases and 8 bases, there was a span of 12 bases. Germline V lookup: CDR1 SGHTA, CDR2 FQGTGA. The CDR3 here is CASSLSPRQEAFF. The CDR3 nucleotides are TGTGCCAGCAGCTTATCCCCCCGACAGGAAGCTTTCTTT.

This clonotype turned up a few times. The CDR3 loop is CASSALSGTPYNEQFF. CDR3 coding DNA: TGTGCCAGCAGTGCCCTAAGCGGGACCCCCTACAATGAGCAGTTCTTC. The chain recombines TRBV9 with TRBJ2-1, with 7 bases that match TRBD2. Germline trimming cut 5 bases from V and 2 bases from J; bases unmatched to any gene: 10. CDR3 length: 16 amino acids. Germline V gene lookup returns CDR1 SGDLS and CDR2 YYNGEE.

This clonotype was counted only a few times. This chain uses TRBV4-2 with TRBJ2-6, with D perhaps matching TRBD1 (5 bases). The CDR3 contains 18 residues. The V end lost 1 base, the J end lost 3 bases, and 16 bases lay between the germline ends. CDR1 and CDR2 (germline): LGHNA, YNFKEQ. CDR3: CASSQAGHSVNGANVLTF. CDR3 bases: TGTGCCAGCAGCCAAGCAGGACACTCAGTGAATGGGGCCAACGTCCTGACTTTC.

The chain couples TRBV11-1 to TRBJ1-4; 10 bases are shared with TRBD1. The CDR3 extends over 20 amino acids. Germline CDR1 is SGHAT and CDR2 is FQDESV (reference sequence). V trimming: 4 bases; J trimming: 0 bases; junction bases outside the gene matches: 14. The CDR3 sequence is CASSSTRDRGFVTTNEKLFF. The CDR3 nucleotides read TGTGCCAGCAGCTCGACCCGGGACAGGGGCTTTGTTACAACTAATGAAAAACTGTTTTTT.

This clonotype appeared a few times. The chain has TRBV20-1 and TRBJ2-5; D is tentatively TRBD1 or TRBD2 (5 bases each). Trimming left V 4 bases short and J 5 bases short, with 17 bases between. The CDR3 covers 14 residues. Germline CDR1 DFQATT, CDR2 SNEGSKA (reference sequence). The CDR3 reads CSAIPGTYVETQYF. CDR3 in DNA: TGCAGTGCTATTCCCGGGACGTACGTGGAGACCCAGTACTTC.

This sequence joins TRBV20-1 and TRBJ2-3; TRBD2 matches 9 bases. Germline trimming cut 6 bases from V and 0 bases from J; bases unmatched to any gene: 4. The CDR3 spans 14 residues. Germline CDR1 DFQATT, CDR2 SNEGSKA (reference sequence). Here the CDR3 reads CSADSGSSTDTQYF. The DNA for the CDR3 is TGCAGTGCGGATAGCGGGAGTAGCACAGATACGCAGTATTTT.